Each of the 20 T cell receptor beta chains below was sequenced from the same sample in a study of blood T cell repertoires in COVID-19. Produced via immunoSEQ multiplex PCR; TCRdb's table is partial and in-frame only. Of 200,000 or so clones in the sample, approximately 80% were seen once. The source material was peripheral blood. These receptors were collected from a woman aged 60-75 years who had recovered from COVID-19.

This clone was observed a single time. DNA for the CDR3: TGCAGCGCAGACAGGGTGTCCACTGAAGCTTTCTTT. Translating it yields CSADRVSTEAFF. This chain links TRBV29-1 with TRBJ1-1, with TRBD1 identical over 7 bases. This CDR3 is 12 amino acids long. V shed 7 bases, J shed 4 bases, and the junction held 6 bases outside the gene matches. Germline lookup yields CDR1 SQVTM and CDR2 ANQGSEA. Combining the CDR3 with reference TRBV29-1 and TRBJ1-1 gives the whole variable domain SAVISQKPSRDICQRGTSLTIQCQVDSQVTMMFWYRQQPGQSLTLIATANQGSEATYESGFVIDKFPISRPNLTFSTLTVSNMSPEDSSIYLCSADRVSTEAFFGQGTRLTVV.

CDR3 coding DNA: TGTGCCAGCAGGGGGGGGACAGGGTTCACTGAAGCTTTCTTT. Translating gives CASRGGTGFTEAFF. This chain uses TRBV2 with TRBJ1-1; 9 bases are shared with TRBD1. The germline CDR1 and CDR2 sequences are SNHLY and FYNNEI. Unmatched junction bases numbered 6, after V lost 6 bases and J lost 4 bases. The CDR3 has 14 amino acids.

CDR3 nucleotide sequence: TGTGCCAGATTCGGACGAGCGGGGGTAACAGATACGCAGTATTTT. Protein sequence: CARFGRAGVTDTQYF. The rearrangement uses TRBV21-1 and TRBJ2-3; the table names TRBD2, a call not compared with the DNA. TRBV21-1 is a pseudogene segment. The CDR3 covers 15 residues.

The CDR3 bases are TGTGCCAGCAGCATACCGACAGGGCACTATGGCTACACCTTC. This translates into CASSIPTGHYGYTF. V and J are TRBV5-4 and TRBJ1-2; 7 bases are a match to TRBD1. Looked up from germline, CDR1 is SGHNT and CDR2 is YYREEE (reference sequence). This CDR3 is 14 amino acids long. The V gene end was trimmed by 4 bases and the J gene end by 3 bases; junction bases not matched to a gene: 6.

The chain is built from TRBV14 and TRBJ2-1; 8 bases are a match to TRBD2. V dropped 1 base and J dropped 4; count of bases not matched to a gene: 0. Germline lookup yields CDR1 SGHDN and CDR2 FVKESK. This CDR3 comprises 14 residues. The CDR3 nucleotides read TGTGCCAGCAGCCAAGCGGGGGGGTACAATGAGCAGTTCTTC. Protein sequence: CASSQAGGYNEQFF.

The chain has TRBV7-8 and TRBJ2-5; 7 positions agree with TRBD1. J was trimmed by 3 bases and V by 5 bases; bases with no gene match: 9. The CDR3 has 15 amino acids. CDR1 SGHVS and CDR2 FQNEAQ come from the germline V gene. The DNA of the CDR3 is TGTGCCAGCAGCCCCCCGGGACAGCTTAAAGAGACCCAGTACTTC. Translation gives CASSPPGQLKETQYF.

V is TRBV5-4 and J is TRBJ2-1; D is possibly TRBD2 (6 bases). V was shortened by 3 bases and J by 0 bases, with 10 bases between the two germline ends. The CDR3 is 15 residues long. Per germline, CDR1 SGHNT and CDR2 YYREEE (reference sequence). In DNA form, the CDR3 reads TGTGCCAGCAGCTCTGCTAGCGTCTCCTACAATGAGCAGTTCTTC. It yields the protein CASSSASVSYNEQFF.

The rearrangement uses TRBV28 and TRBJ2-3, with TRBD1 as a possible D gene (5 bases). Trimming took off 6 bases at V and 0 bases at J, with 7 bases between the two ends. Germline V gene sequence: CDR1 MDHEN, CDR2 SYDVKM. The CDR3 extends over 13 amino acids. CDR3 bases: TGTGCCAGCAGGCGACAGAGCACAGATACGCAGTATTTT. Translating gives CASRRQSTDTQYF.

The chain employs TRBV18 and TRBJ2-7; weak D call: TRBD1 (6 bases). The CDR3 is made up of 14 amino acids. CDR1 and CDR2 from the germline V gene are KGHSH and LQKENI. Trimming took off 3 bases at V and 6 bases at J, with 15 bases between the two ends. CDR3 residues: CASSPGTQQFEQYF. The CDR3 DNA reads TGTGCCAGCTCACCCGGGACACAGCAATTCGAGCAGTACTTC.

V is TRBV7-2 and J is TRBJ2-3; 7 nucleotides agree with TRBD2. Germline V gives CDR1 SGHTA, CDR2 FQGNSA. V gave up 0 bases and J gave up 2 bases; unmatched junction bases: 8. There are 17 residues in the CDR3. The CDR3 region has the DNA TGTGCCAGCAGCTTAGCCGCCACTAGCGCAGCCACAGATACGCAGTATTTT. Its protein product is CASSLAATSAATDTQYF.

The V and J genes are TRBV3-1 (or the pseudogene TRBV3-2) and TRBJ1-4, with D hard to call. Trimming left V 4 bases short and J 7 bases short, with 13 bases between. Germline V gene lookup returns CDR1 LGHDT and CDR2 YNNKEL (reference sequence). This CDR3 is built from 14 residues. The CDR3 DNA sequence: TGTGCCAGCAGCCGCCGGGGTAGCAGTGAAAAACTGTTTTTT. Its protein product is CASSRRGSSEKLFF.

The chain uses TRBV7-6 and TRBJ2-1; TRBD2 agrees at 7 bases. This CDR3 has 16 amino acids. Germline V CDR1 and CDR2: SGHVS, FNYEAQ. With V trimmed by 2 bases and J by 4 bases, 8 bases remained unmatched. The CDR3 coding sequence is TGTGCCAGCAGCTTAAGGGCGGGGGAGAAGTACAATGAGCAGTTCTTC. Its protein is CASSLRAGEKYNEQFF.

In its sample, this clone was seen once. This specimen includes other DNA sequences encoding the same CDR3. V gene TRBV5-6 combines with J gene TRBJ1-1; weak D call: TRBD1 (6 bases). Germline assignment: CDR1 SGHDT and CDR2 YYEEEE. The CDR3 is 14 residues long. Trimming took 0 bases from V and 4 from J, leaving 10 bases between them. As DNA, the CDR3 is TGTGCCAGCAGCTTGGTAGGCAGGGGCACTGAAGCTTTCTTT. This encodes CASSLVGRGTEAFF.

CDR3 nucleotides: TGTGCCAGCAGCCTAGCGGGGGGGCCGACAGATACGCAGTATTTT. Translation: CASSLAGGPTDTQYF. The V call is TRBV6-2 or TRBV6-3, the J call TRBJ2-3; 12 bases are shared with TRBD2. The length of the CDR3 is 15 residues. The V segment lost 6 bases and the J segment 3 bases; nucleotides outside the gene matches: 4. Germline V gene data show CDR1 as MNHEY and CDR2 as SVGEGT.

This clone turned up a few times. V is TRBV10-3 and J is TRBJ1-2, with D unresolved. Trimming cost V 0 bases and J 4 bases, with 9 bases left between them. The CDR3 covers 14 residues. Germline values: CDR1 ENHRY, CDR2 SYGVKD. In nucleotides, the CDR3 is TGTGCCATCAGTGAGTCGGAGCAGCTCTATGGCTACACCTTC. Translating gives CAISESEQLYGYTF.

The chain uses TRBV7-6 and TRBJ1-1; 8 bases map to TRBD1. Germline V CDR1 and CDR2: SGHVS, FNYEAQ. The CDR3 consists of 15 residues. The junction had 4 bases not matched to a gene; V was cut back by 1 base and J by 3 bases. DNA for the CDR3: TGTGCCAGCAGCTTAGGGCCAGGGGGCTACACTGAAGCTTTCTTT. Translation gives CASSLGPGGYTEAFF.

This clone came up a few times. V is TRBV5-4 and J is TRBJ1-2, with TRBD1 matching over 7 bases. The CDR3 is made up of 14 amino acids. Germline assignment: CDR1 SGHNT and CDR2 YYREEE (reference sequence). Trimming took 4 bases from V and 4 from J; bases not matched to a gene: 7. Here the CDR3 DNA reads TGTGCCAGCAGCAGTGACAGGGCCCTCTATGGCTACACCTTC. It codes for CASSSDRALYGYTF.

This clone was observed once. The V and J genes are TRBV19 and TRBJ1-1; 9 positions agree with TRBD1. Germline V gene sequence: CDR1 LNHDA, CDR2 SQIVND (reference sequence). CDR3 length equals 16 residues. The V segment lost 6 bases and the J segment 2 bases; nucleotides outside the gene matches: 10. As DNA, the CDR3 is TGTGCCAGTAGCCACCTTAGGGGACAGGGTAACACTGAAGCTTTCTTT. Translated, it gives CASSHLRGQGNTEAFF. Combining the CDR3 with reference TRBV19 and TRBJ1-1 gives the whole variable domain DGGITQSPKYLFRKEGQNVTLSCEQNLNHDAMYWYRQDPGQGLRLIYYSQIVNDFQKGDIAEGYSVSREKKESFPLTVTSAQKNPTAFYLCASSHLRGQGNTEAFFGQGTRLTVV.

The chain is built from TRBV12-3 or TRBV12-4 and TRBJ2-7; no clear D. The CDR3 consists of 12 residues. V was pared by 6 bases and J by 3 bases, with 9 bases between. This chain's CDR3 is CASSTERYEQYF. CDR3 bases: TGTGCCAGCAGCACTGAGCGCTACGAGCAGTACTTC.

This clone appeared a few times. Within the sample, other DNA sequences also encode this same CDR3. The genes are TRBV2 and TRBJ1-2; possibly TRBD1 for D (6 bases). Trimming pared 1 base from V and 4 bases from J, leaving 7 bases between. The CDR3 contains 13 residues. Looked up from germline, CDR1 is SNHLY and CDR2 is FYNNEI. CDR3 in DNA: TGTGCCAGCAGTGAAGGAGGGGGCTATGGCTACACCTTC. It encodes CASSEGGGYGYTF.